Listed here is a single T cell receptor beta chain. The antigen is not known. The sample belongs to a study of T cells in localized non-small cell lung cancer. The V and J ends lost 3 bases and 7 bases, in that order; junction bases with no gene match: 14. CDR3 length: 17 amino acids. The germline V gene has CDR1 LNHDA and CDR2 SQIVND (reference sequence). TCRdb keeps only in-frame clones here, not all; method: immunoSEQ multiplex PCR. The sample lists a few thousand clones, 25% to 30% occurring once. General study findings and limits: A higher density of T cells in blood coincided with extended overall survival. It was uninvolved adjacent lung that showed the highest T cell clonality, exceeding tumor.

The sequences come from lung tumor tissue, collected before any cancer treatment. The V call is TRBV19, the J call TRBJ2-2, with TRBD1 identical over 7 bases. This clonotype was obtained from a female donor older than 55 with stage I lung adenocarcinoma. CDR3: CASSIAPPGGKGGELFF. In nucleotides, the CDR3 is TGTGCCAGTAGTATTGCTCCCCCAGGGGGTAAAGGCGGGGAGCTGTTTTTT.